The text below deals with one T cell receptor beta chain. No antigen is known for it. RNA was extracted and reverse transcribed into cDNA as the sequencing template. The method was immunoSEQ multiplex PCR; TCRdb's version includes in-frame clones alone and lacks a portion of them. The repertoire holds around 150,000 clones, with roughly four fifths as singletons. V was trimmed by 6 bases and J by 0 bases, leaving 5 bases between them. Germline V gene sequence: CDR1 LNHDA, CDR2 SQIVND (reference sequence). CDR3 length: 12 residues. As to treatment: oral pan-JAK inhibitor, 5-10 mg twice daily. The sample is drawn from a study of CD8+ T cells in alopecia areata. Regarding the study as a whole: Tofacitinib significantly brought down scalp clonality and expanded CD8+ clones among top 100. Scalp and blood retained many expanded lesional clones during tofacitinib.

The input for sequencing was CD8+ T cells sorted from blood, taken at week 4, from a patient treated with tofacitinib. The chain couples TRBV19 to TRBJ1-1; D gene ambiguous. The sequence was obtained from a human donor with alopecia areata. The CDR3 region has the DNA TGTGCCAGTAGCTCCATGAACACTGAAGCTTTCTTT. This gives the protein CASSSMNTEAFF.